Reported below is one T cell receptor (beta chain). The CDR3 length is 14 residues. In germline, CDR1 is SEHNR, CDR2 FQNEAQ (reference sequence). The V end lost 7 bases, the J end lost 2 bases, and 14 bases lay between the germline ends. Repertoires were generated with immunoSEQ multiplex PCR, while TCRdb's copy carries only in-frame clones and drops some. The sample yields tens of thousands of clones, approximately 84% seen once. The data originate from a study of OX40 agonist ivuxolimab in advanced cancers. Study details: An agonistic anti-OX40 (CD134) antibody, ivuxolimab, was used to treat the patients. The group had a mean age of around 60 years, ranged from roughly 23 to 90, and was roughly 83% male.

The TCR sequence derives from an adult with an advanced solid tumor such as melanoma, head and neck, liver or kidney cancer. The chain recombines TRBV7-9 with TRBJ2-5, with D tentatively TRBD1 or TRBD2 (5 bases each). The specimen comprised CD4+ or CD8+ T cells sorted from blood, sampled in a trial of the OX40 agonist ivuxolimab. CDR3 residues: CASIPSWGQETQYF. CDR3 sequence (DNA): TGTGCCAGCATCCCTAGCTGGGGGCAAGAGACCCAGTACTTC.